The present TCR beta chain was sequenced within a study of shared clonotypes between healthy human individuals (dated by TCRdb to 2020 to 2021). About the study as a whole: Two women and a few men aged 18 to 49 years were included in the cohort. Libraries were prepared and TCR repertoires were sequenced by different laboratories using diverse techniques, in order to increase sequencing depth and limit assay-specific biases. For each donor, CD4 naive and CD4 memory were each given three plates, CD8 naive was given two plates, and CD8 memory was given one plate. The study deeply sequenced blood TCR repertoires of five healthy adults to estimate repertoire size and the extent of clonotype sharing between individuals. Leukapheresis yielded between about 0.85 and 9 billion PBMCs per donor.

Using the deep immunoSEQ assay, TCR CDR3 regions were amplified from genomic DNA by multiplex PCR. Extracted genomic DNA from each cell subset was distributed evenly across all wells of several immunoSEQ 96-well plates, and each plate was treated as a replicate. For sorted subsets, each replicate PCR was loaded with roughly 200 ng genomic DNA, equivalent to 30,000 or so T cell genomes. Purified libraries were quantified with a Qubit 3.0 fluorometer, sized on a Bioanalyzer 2100, and re-quantified with the KAPA Library Quantification kit. Each immunoSEQ 96-well plate was sequenced on its own single-read 150-cycle Illumina NextSeq 550 flow cell. On the study's bioinformatics: The immunoSEQ output contained only junctional sequences without quality scores, so filtering could not match that applied to full-length reads. Sequences were annotated with PyIR, a Python wrapper for IgBLAST v1.9, and V/J genes and CDR3 were assigned using IMGT germline references. Reads were removed for weak V/J assignments (E-value above 1e-6), missing CDR3, stop codons, out-of-frame junctions, or ambiguous translated residues. V3J clonotypes were defined as sequences sharing the same inferred V gene, J gene, and CDR3 amino acid sequence. The percentage overlap between two repertoires was calculated by dividing the number of shared unique clonotypes by the size of the smaller repertoire. Repertoire richness was assessed with RTK rarefaction, the Chao1 estimator, and Recon v2.1 estimates of unobserved clonotypes. OLGA was used to compute generation probabilities for all TCRbeta clonotypes that the gDNA method yielded from a handful of donors. Drawn from immuneACCESS, this table holds only the in-frame rearrangements with V and J called that TCRdb kept. Clones are partly lost; checked studies trace under half to an unresolved V gene and leave the rest unexplained. V and J calls and clone size are copied from that table; D and trimming were computed from the DNA. The sample contains around 700,000 clones, about 80% of them found a single time. Clones ranked in the top ten supply roughly 2% of the sample.

The full study reports these points: Higher generation probabilities were observed for clonotypes shared by all four sorted-subset donors than for non-shared clonotypes. Pairwise subsampling indicated that sequencing depth was expected to affect the degree of clonotype sharing among donors. When several donors were compared, the shared fraction of clonotypes was roughly 4.8% for naive CD4, roughly 3.4% for naive CD8, 2.3% for memory CD4, and around 0.4% for memory CD8. Estimated clonotype richness was generally larger for naive than for memory subsets. Incomplete sequencing was indicated by rarefaction of sorted-subset datasets, despite the large sequencing depth. Because the study included only a small number of donors, the genetic and exposure-history diversity represented was limited. Sampling was limited to blood, and TCR repertoires in tissue likely differ from TCR repertoires in blood.

The CDR3 has 14 amino acids, counting the end cysteine and phenylalanine. Of all the DNA, just the CDR3 is kept, 42 bases in frame from base 1. CDR1 SGHKS and CDR2 YYEKEE are derived from the germline V gene (reference sequence). The junction shows trimming of 3 bases on V and 1 base on J, and the gene matches do not reach 1 base of it. The donors were healthy, HIV-negative adults who had no recently reported acute infections or vaccinations. All donors were Caucasian adults living in Nashville, Tennessee, USA. CD4+ T cells were enriched by magnetic negative selection, after which naive cells were positively selected on CD45RA and the negative fraction was taken as the memory subset. After blood collection by leukapheresis, PBMCs were isolated using Ficoll-Histopaque density gradient centrifugation and then cryopreserved in the vapor phase of liquid nitrogen. Analytical flow cytometry was used to check the purity and quantity of each magnetically sorted T cell population. From each sorted fraction, genomic DNA was isolated and quantified by UV absorbance on a Nanodrop 2000c.

This clone was seen more than once but under ten times. Its specific antigen is unknown. There are no base qualities to consult, and no much larger clone falls within one base. The chain couples TRBV5-5 to TRBJ1-2; the central 9 bases match TRBD1. Sequenced: memory CD4+ T cells sorted from blood. The cell subset or site label, read with the paper, signifies: CD45RA-negative fraction. This receptor was obtained from a woman aged 30 to 39 in good health. The DNA reads TGTGCCAGCAGCTGGGGACAGGGTAACTATGGCTACACCTTC. Translation gives CASSWGQGNYGYTF.